Following are 16 T cell receptor beta chains from one sample sequenced in a study of beta chain features in type 1 diabetes (dated by TCRdb to 2017 to 2018). What the research found in general, with its limitations: Type 1 diabetes patients showed a moderate but significant shortening of TCRB CDR3 length in all four CD4+ subsets.

The library was obtained by the immunoSEQ multiplex PCR assay. All of the isolated RNA was reverse transcribed with the High Capacity cDNA Reverse Transcription Kit, so expressed TCRB transcripts were sequenced. TCRdb carries this immuneACCESS record with in-frame sequences only. Its versions omit some clonotypes, under half of them owing to an unresolved V gene in the studies checked, with the rest unexplained. This sample gives fewer than 350,000 clones in total; 15% of them show up just once. Roughly 0.015% of the sample comes from the top ten. For these TCRs, the target antigens are not known. The sequenced material came from naive CD4+ T cells from blood. Per the publication, the cell subset or site label means: true naive CD4+ T cells. Receptors originate from a man aged 18 to 29 with type 1 diabetes.

This clone turned up a few times. V usage is TRBV6-5 and J usage is TRBJ2-5; D might be TRBD1 (6 bases). Germline values: CDR1 MNHEY, CDR2 SVGAGI. The CDR3 consists of 14 residues. With 7 bases removed from V and 7 bases from J, the gap between germline ends came to 19 bases. CDR3 bases: TGTGCCAGCACACAACGCCAGGCCAGGGGGACCCAGTACTTC. It encodes CASTQRQARGTQYF.

The V gene is TRBV6-1, the J gene TRBJ2-7; D perhaps matches TRBD2 (6 bases). V was shortened by 1 base and J by 4 bases, with 11 bases between the two germline ends. Germline V gene lookup returns CDR1 MNHNS and CDR2 SASEGT. The CDR3 length is 14 residues. CDR3 residues: CASSEVGSWYEQYF. The DNA of the CDR3 is TGTGCCAGCAGTGAAGTCGGGAGTTGGTACGAGCAGTACTTC.

This clone was seen more than once but under ten times. In DNA, the CDR3 is TGTGCCAGCAGTTCGACGGTAATGGGAGATTCACCCCTCCACTTT. Protein sequence: CASSSTVMGDSPLHF. The chain carries TRBV7-9 and TRBJ1-6; D call uncertain. Germline V lookup: CDR1 SEHNR, CDR2 FQNEAQ (reference sequence). The CDR3 consists of 15 residues. Between the trimmed V and J ends, which lost 6 bases and 8 bases, there was a span of 17 bases.

This clone was observed a handful of times. The chain recombines TRBV28 with TRBJ1-2; tentative D call: TRBD1 (6 bases). The CDR3 spans 12 residues. Between the trimmed V and J ends, which lost 6 bases and 4 bases, there was a span of 9 bases. Germline CDR1 and CDR2: MDHEN and SYDVKM. Here the CDR3 DNA reads TGTGCCAGCAGCTCACAGGGCTATGGCTACACCTTC. Its protein product is CASSSQGYGYTF.

The chain employs TRBV18 and TRBJ2-2, with TRBD1 as a possible D gene (6 bases). This CDR3 comprises 14 residues. V was trimmed by 4 bases and J by 1 base, leaving 7 bases between them. Germline V gene data show CDR1 as KGHSH and CDR2 as LQKENI. CDR3 DNA: TGTGCCAGCTCACGACAGGAGAACACCGGGGAGCTGTTTTTT. Translated, it gives CASSRQENTGELFF.

There are a few counts of this clone. The chain uses TRBV6-5 and TRBJ2-7, with 10 bases fitting TRBD1. The CDR3 has 14 residues. Per germline, CDR1 MNHEY and CDR2 SVGAGI. Losses at the gene ends were 5 bases for V and 3 bases for J; bases not matched to a gene: 4. The DNA of the CDR3 is TGTGCCAGCAGTCCGGACAGGGGGATCTACGAGCAGTACTTC. It encodes CASSPDRGIYEQYF.

This clone appeared a few times. This chain connects TRBV10-3 to TRBJ1-1; 11 nucleotides match TRBD1. Germline V lookup: CDR1 ENHRY, CDR2 SYGVKD. The CDR3 consists of 15 residues. Unmatched junction bases numbered 9, after V lost 10 bases and J lost 2 bases. In DNA, the CDR3 is TGTGCCACCCTCGGACAGGGGGCGTTTAACACTGAAGCTTTCTTT. The encoded protein is CATLGQGAFNTEAFF.

The rearrangement joins TRBV29-1 to TRBJ2-5; maybe TRBD1 (6 bases). The germline V gene encodes CDR1 SQVTM and CDR2 ANQGSEA. Trimming pared 7 bases from V and 1 base from J, leaving 16 bases between. This CDR3 spans 14 amino acids. The CDR3 nucleotides read TGCAGCGCTTCTCGGACAGATATCCAAGAGACCCAGTACTTC. Protein sequence: CSASRTDIQETQYF.

The genes are TRBV28 and TRBJ1-2; D not resolved. The length of the CDR3 is 13 residues. The germline V gene encodes CDR1 MDHEN and CDR2 SYDVKM. The V gene lost 2 bases and the J gene lost 8 bases, with 12 bases spanning the gap. The CDR3 loop reads CASSLRRLWGYTF. Written as DNA, the CDR3 is TGTGCCAGCAGTTTACGGCGACTATGGGGCTACACCTTC.

This clone was observed a handful of times. V usage is TRBV6-5 and J usage is TRBJ2-7; 8 bases agree with TRBD1. The CDR3 runs to 15 residues. Germline V gene sequence: CDR1 MNHEY, CDR2 SVGAGI. Trimming at V came to 3 bases and at J to 0 bases, leaving 4 bases not matched to a gene. CDR3 region: CASSYWTGISYEQYF. The CDR3 nucleotides are TGTGCCAGCAGTTATTGGACAGGGATCTCCTACGAGCAGTACTTC.

V is TRBV2 and J is TRBJ1-6, with 8 bases lining up with TRBD1. The CDR3 is 14 residues long. Germline CDR1 SNHLY, CDR2 FYNNEI. V lost 4 bases to trimming and J lost 9 bases; unmatched junction nucleotides: 5. The CDR3, as DNA: TGTGCCAGCAGTGCGCGCGACAGGGGTTCACCCCTCCACTTT. Amino acids: CASSARDRGSPLHF.

This sequence joins TRBV11-2 and TRBJ2-5, with D perhaps TRBD2 (7 bases). V dropped 4 bases and J dropped 4 bases, with 16 bases sitting between them. This CDR3 region has 15 residues. Germline lookup yields CDR1 SGHAT and CDR2 FQNNGV. Here the CDR3 reads CASSSHQGRGETQYF. Here the CDR3 DNA reads TGTGCCAGCAGCTCCCACCAGGGGAGGGGAGAGACCCAGTACTTC.

V is TRBV16 and J is TRBJ2-5; weak D call: TRBD2 (6 bases). The tail of the sequence fits TRBJ2-7 better, so the J call may be wrong. This CDR3 comprises 18 residues. Germline V CDR1 and CDR2: KGHSY, FQNENV. DNA of the CDR3: TGTGCCAGCAGCCAATCGATTCACGGGGACTCTAAAGCCTACGAGCAGTACTTC. The encoded protein is CASSQSIHGDSKAYEQYF.

This clone has a handful of counts. The gene calls are TRBV15 and TRBJ2-4, with D possibly TRBD1 on 6 matching bases. CDR1 and CDR2 from the germline V gene are LNHNV and YYDKDF (reference sequence). CDR3 length equals 17 residues. The germline V and J ends were trimmed by 0 bases and 0 bases, with 12 bases remaining between them. CDR3 residues: CATSRDAGTSAKNIQYF. CDR3 DNA sequence: TGTGCCACCAGCAGAGATGCCGGGACATCAGCCAAAAACATTCAGTACTTC.

In nucleotides, the CDR3 is TGCGCCAGCAGCCAACGGCGGGCAGGGGGCGGCGGGGAGCTGTTTTTT. Its translation is CASSQRRAGGGGELFF. The chain is built from TRBV5-1 and TRBJ2-2; 8 nucleotides line up with TRBD1. Germline V gives CDR1 SGHRS, CDR2 YFSETQ. This CDR3 contains 16 residues. Trimming removed 4 bases from V and 7 bases from J; junction bases left unmatched: 12.

Only a few counts were recorded for this clone. The J gene is TRBJ2-2, the V gene TRBV9, with D unresolved. Germline V gene lookup returns CDR1 SGDLS and CDR2 YYNGEE. The CDR3 is 14 amino acids. V was pared by 1 base and J by 2 bases, with 6 bases between. CDR3 protein: CASSVNRNTGELFF. CDR3 nucleotides: TGTGCCAGCAGCGTAAACAGAAACACCGGGGAGCTGTTTTTT. Supplemented by reference TRBV9 and TRBJ2-2, the full variable domain reads DSGVTQTPKHLITATGQRVTLRCSPRSGDLSVYWYQQSLDQGLQFLIQYYNGEERAKGNILERFSAQQFPDLHSELNLSSLELGDSALYFCASSVNRNTGELFFGEGSRLTVL.